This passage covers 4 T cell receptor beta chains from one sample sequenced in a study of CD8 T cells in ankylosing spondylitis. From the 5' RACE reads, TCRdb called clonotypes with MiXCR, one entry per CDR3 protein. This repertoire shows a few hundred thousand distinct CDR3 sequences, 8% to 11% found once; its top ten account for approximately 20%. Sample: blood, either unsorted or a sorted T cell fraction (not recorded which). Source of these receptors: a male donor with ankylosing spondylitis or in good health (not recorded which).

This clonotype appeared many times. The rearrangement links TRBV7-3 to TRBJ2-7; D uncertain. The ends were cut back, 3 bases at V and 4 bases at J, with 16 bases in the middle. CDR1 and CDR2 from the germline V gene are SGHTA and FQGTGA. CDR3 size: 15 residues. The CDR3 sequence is CASSFSPGSEYEQYF. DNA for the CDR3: TGTGCCAGCAGCTTCTCTCCCGGCAGCGAGTACGAGCAGTACTTC.

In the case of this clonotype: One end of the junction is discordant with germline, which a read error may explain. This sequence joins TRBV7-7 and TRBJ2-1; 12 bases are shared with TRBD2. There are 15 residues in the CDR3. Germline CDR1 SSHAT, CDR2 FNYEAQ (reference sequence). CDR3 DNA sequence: TGTGCTAGCAGCTTAGATCTAGCGGGGGGGCCTGAGCAGTTCTTC. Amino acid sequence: CASSLDLAGGPEQFF.

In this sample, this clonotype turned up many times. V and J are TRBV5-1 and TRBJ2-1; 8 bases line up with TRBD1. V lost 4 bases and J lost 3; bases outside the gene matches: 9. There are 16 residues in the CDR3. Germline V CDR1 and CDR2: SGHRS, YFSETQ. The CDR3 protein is CASSAVSGQGYNEQFF. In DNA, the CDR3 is TGCGCCAGCAGCGCCGTTTCTGGACAGGGCTACAATGAGCAGTTCTTC. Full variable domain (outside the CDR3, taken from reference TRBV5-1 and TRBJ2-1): KAGVTQTPRYLIKTRGQQVTLSCSPISGHRSVSWYQQTPGQGLQFLFEYFSETQRNKGNFPGRFSGRQFSNSRSEMNVSTLELGDSALYLCASSAVSGQGYNEQFFGPGTRLTVL.

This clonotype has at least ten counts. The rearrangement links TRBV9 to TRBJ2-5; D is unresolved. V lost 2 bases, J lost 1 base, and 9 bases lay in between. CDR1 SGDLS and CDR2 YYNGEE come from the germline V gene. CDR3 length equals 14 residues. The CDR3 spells CASSVRAAQETQYF. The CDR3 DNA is TGTGCCAGCAGCGTTAGAGCAGCCCAAGAGACCCAGTACTTC. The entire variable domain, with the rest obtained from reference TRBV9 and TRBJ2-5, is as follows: DSGVTQTPKHLITATGQRVTLRCSPRSGDLSVYWYQQSLDQGLQFLIQYYNGEERAKGNILERFSAQQFPDLHSELNLSSLELGDSALYFCASSVRAAQETQYFGPGTRLLVL.